The 28 T cell receptor beta chains presented below share a single source sample, sequenced in a study of blood T cell repertoires in COVID-19. TCRdb's copy holds only in-frame clones and misses some; the assay was immunoSEQ multiplex PCR. The data hold 200,000 to 250,000 clones, with approximately 81% observed a single time. Sequences were obtained from peripheral blood. These TCRs come from a man aged 25 to 45 with active or convalescent COVID-19.

This rearrangement joins TRBV25-1 to TRBJ2-2, with a weak D call TRBD2 (6 bases). The V and J ends lost 5 bases and 2 bases respectively, with 21 bases between them. Germline V gene lookup returns CDR1 MGHDK and CDR2 SYGVNS. CDR3 length: 18 amino acids. The CDR3 loop is CASSSPSLATANTGELFF. DNA of the CDR3: TGTGCCAGCAGTTCACCGTCCCTAGCGACGGCCAACACCGGGGAGCTGTTTTTT.

The chain uses TRBV18 and TRBJ1-2; a weak D match, TRBD1 (6 bases). CDR3 length equals 14 residues. CDR1 is KGHSH and CDR2 is LQKENI in the germline V gene. The ends were cut back, 0 bases at V and 8 bases at J, with 13 bases in the middle. In DNA form, the CDR3 reads TGTGCCAGCTCACCACCAGGCACAGGGAGAGGCTACACCTTC. Its translation: CASSPPGTGRGYTF.

J is TRBJ1-5 and V is TRBV30, with 7 bases matching TRBD1. Germline V gene data show CDR1 as GTSNPN and CDR2 as SVGIG (reference sequence). V lost 4 bases to trimming and J lost 4 bases; unmatched junction nucleotides: 7. This CDR3 spans 14 amino acids. This CDR3 is CAWTPTGQNQPQHF. CDR3 nucleotides: TGTGCCTGGACCCCGACAGGGCAAAATCAGCCCCAGCATTTT.

This clone has just a few counts. The chain recombines TRBV27 with TRBJ2-7; 9 bases align to TRBD1. Germline CDR1 MNHEY, CDR2 SMNVEV (reference sequence). The CDR3 consists of 15 residues. Trimming removed 6 bases from V and 4 bases from J; junction bases left unmatched: 10. In DNA form, the CDR3 reads TGTGCCAGCAGCCAAGAGGGGACAGGGCGGTACGAGCAGTACTTC. Translation gives CASSQEGTGRYEQYF.

This chain links TRBV27 with TRBJ2-7; tentative D call: TRBD2 (6 bases). V lost 6 bases, J lost 0 bases, and 15 bases lay in between. The CDR3 spans 15 residues. The V gene's germline CDR1 is MNHEY and CDR2 SMNVEV (reference sequence). The CDR3 spells CASSPRGLSSYEQYF. CDR3 nucleotides: TGTGCCAGCAGCCCTAGGGGACTGAGCTCCTACGAGCAGTACTTC.

The CDR3: CASSWERVTYEQYF. The CDR3 coding sequence is TGTGCCAGCAGTTGGGAGCGGGTGACCTACGAGCAGTACTTC. The chain is built from TRBV28 and TRBJ2-7; TRBD2 might be the D (6 bases). The germline V gene has CDR1 MDHEN and CDR2 SYDVKM. Trimming stripped 4 bases from V and 2 bases from J, with 12 bases between. CDR3 length: 14 amino acids. The whole variable domain, remainder taken from reference TRBV28 and TRBJ2-7, is DVKVTQSSRYLVKRTGEKVFLECVQDMDHENMFWYRQDPGLGLRLIYFSYDVKMKEKGDIPEGYSVSREKKERFSLILESASTNQTSMYLCASSWERVTYEQYFGPGTRLTVT.

The chain uses TRBV28 and TRBJ2-3; D is perhaps TRBD2 (6 bases). The CDR3 length is 15 residues. Between the trimmed V and J ends, which lost 8 bases and 8 bases, there was a span of 23 bases. CDR1 is MDHEN and CDR2 is SYDVKM in the germline V gene. The CDR3 nucleotides are TGTGCCAGCGCCCTGACCGGGACTGAATCGGGTACGCAGTATTTT. It codes for CASALTGTESGTQYF.

The CDR3, as DNA: TGTGCCAGCAGTTACACTAGCGCTACGAACACCGGGGAGCTGTTTTTT. It yields the protein CASSYTSATNTGELFF. The rearrangement links TRBV6-5 to TRBJ2-2; 7 positions match TRBD2. The CDR3 length is 16 residues. V lost 2 bases to trimming and J lost 0 bases; unmatched junction nucleotides: 3. Germline V lookup: CDR1 MNHEY, CDR2 SVGAGI.

J is TRBJ1-1 and V is TRBV30; D is uncertain. V was pared by 0 bases and J by 1 base, with 6 bases between. Germline lookup yields CDR1 GTSNPN and CDR2 SVGIG (reference sequence). CDR3 length: 13 residues. The CDR3, as DNA: TGTGCCTGGAGTGTACTTGGGAACACTGAAGCTTTCTTT. It translates to CAWSVLGNTEAFF.

Concerning this clone itself: The same CDR3 can be traced to other DNA sequences in this sample. The rearrangement uses TRBV18 and TRBJ2-1; no reliable D call. The V and J ends lost 0 bases and 4 bases respectively, with 4 bases between them. Looked up from germline, CDR1 is KGHSH and CDR2 is LQKENI. The CDR3 runs to 13 residues. The CDR3 nucleotides are TGTGCCAGCTCACCACCTTCATACAATGAGCAGTTCTTC. Its translation: CASSPPSYNEQFF.

The chain couples TRBV28 to TRBJ2-7; 9 bases agree with TRBD2. CDR1 and CDR2 (germline): MDHEN, SYDVKM. Trimming took 5 bases from V and 3 from J; bases not matched to a gene: 11. This CDR3 contains 16 residues. The CDR3 sequence is CASSPPIAGAHYEQYF. DNA for the CDR3: TGTGCCAGCAGTCCTCCCATAGCGGGGGCCCACTACGAGCAGTACTTC.

The chain couples TRBV10-2 to TRBJ2-7; 11 bases are a match to TRBD2. Germline CDR1 and CDR2: WSHSY and SAAADI. CDR3 length equals 12 residues. Germline trimming cut 6 bases from V and 5 bases from J; bases unmatched to any gene: 0. CDR3: CASRTSGDEQYF. The CDR3 DNA sequence: TGCGCCAGCAGGACTAGCGGGGACGAGCAGTACTTC.

The chain has TRBV7-9 and TRBJ1-2, with TRBD1 matching 7 bases. V shed 5 bases, J shed 5 bases, and the junction held 8 bases outside the gene matches. The CDR3 spans 14 residues. CDR1 and CDR2 from the germline V gene are SEHNR and FQNEAQ (reference sequence). This CDR3 reads CASSQTTGEYGYTF. Written as DNA, the CDR3 is TGTGCCAGCAGCCAAACTACAGGGGAATATGGCTACACCTTC.

The gene calls are TRBV28 and TRBJ2-3; D not certain. Germline V CDR1 and CDR2: MDHEN, SYDVKM. Between the trimmed V and J ends, which lost 6 bases and 0 bases, there was a span of 13 bases. CDR3 size: 15 residues. The CDR3 spells CASSPWPPSTDTQYF. The CDR3 DNA sequence: TGTGCCAGCAGCCCTTGGCCCCCTAGCACAGATACGCAGTATTTT. The full variable domain, with the rest looked up from reference TRBV28 and TRBJ2-3, is DVKVTQSSRYLVKRTGEKVFLECVQDMDHENMFWYRQDPGLGLRLIYFSYDVKMKEKGDIPEGYSVSREKKERFSLILESASTNQTSMYLCASSPWPPSTDTQYFGPGTRLTVL.

This rearrangement joins TRBV27 to TRBJ2-7; tentatively, D is TRBD2 (6 bases). Trimming stripped 3 bases from V and 2 bases from J, with 14 bases between. The CDR3 runs 15 residues. Germline V gene lookup returns CDR1 MNHEY and CDR2 SMNVEV (reference sequence). The CDR3 loop is CASSFRLAPTYEQYF. DNA for the CDR3: TGTGCCAGCAGTTTTCGCCTAGCGCCTACCTACGAGCAGTACTTC.

The J gene is TRBJ2-7, the V gene TRBV24-1, with 10 bases lining up with TRBD1. After removal of 7 bases from V and 2 bases from J, the junction contained 10 bases not matched to a gene. The germline V gene encodes CDR1 KGHDR and CDR2 SFDVKD. The CDR3 runs to 16 residues. The CDR3, as DNA: TGTGCCACCAGGACTCCGGGACAGGGGACCCCCTACGAGCAGTACTTC. It is translated as CATRTPGQGTPYEQYF.

The gene calls are TRBV1 and TRBJ2-4; the DNA was not used to check the table's D call, TRBD2. TRBV1 is deemed a pseudogene. The CDR3 contains 14 residues. The CDR3 DNA sequence: TGCACCAGCAGCCAAATTCGCGGCGGAAACATTCAGTACTTC. Translation: CTSSQIRGGNIQYF.

The chain carries TRBV29-1 and TRBJ2-7; 7 bases align to TRBD2. V shed 5 bases and J 9 bases; nucleotides not matched to a gene: 4. The CDR3 covers 10 residues. Germline V gene sequence: CDR1 SQVTM, CDR2 ANQGSEA. The CDR3 sequence: CSVQAGRQYF. CDR3 coding DNA: TGCAGCGTTCAAGCGGGAAGGCAGTACTTC.

The genes are TRBV7-2 and TRBJ2-2; D possibly corresponds to TRBD2 (5 bases). Germline CDR1 and CDR2: SGHTA and FQGNSA. V was clipped by 4 bases and J by 4 bases, with 10 bases between them. The CDR3 has 14 residues. The CDR3, as DNA: TGTGCCAGCAGCTGGATGGGAGTCACCGGGGAGCTGTTTTTT. Its translation: CASSWMGVTGELFF.

The chain combines TRBV5-4 with TRBJ2-7, with 8 positions matching TRBD1. Losses at the gene ends were 4 bases for V and 5 bases for J; bases not matched to a gene: 11. The V gene's germline CDR1 is SGHNT and CDR2 YYREEE (reference sequence). This CDR3 has 15 residues. The CDR3 loop is CASSPNRGFVDEQYF. In DNA, the CDR3 is TGTGCCAGCAGCCCGAACAGGGGGTTCGTTGACGAGCAGTACTTC.

This clone showed up just a few times. The chain is built from TRBV28 and TRBJ2-7, with 8 bases that match TRBD1. CDR1 and CDR2 from the germline V gene are MDHEN and SYDVKM. The CDR3 covers 15 residues. Losses at the gene ends were 3 bases for V and 0 bases for J; bases not matched to a gene: 4. CDR3 sequence (DNA): TGTGCCAGCAGTTTGCCAGGGGGCATCTCCTACGAGCAGTACTTC. It encodes CASSLPGGISYEQYF.

V usage is TRBV29-1 and J usage is TRBJ2-7, with D possibly being TRBD2 (5 bases). This CDR3 spans 13 amino acids. Germline-derived CDR1 and CDR2 are SQVTM and ANQGSEA. V gave up 4 bases and J gave up 0 bases, with 10 bases separating them. CDR3 sequence (DNA): TGCAGCGTTGCGGCTAGCAGCTCCTACGAGCAGTACTTC. This gives the protein CSVAASSSYEQYF.

CDR3 nucleotide sequence: TGTGCCAGTAGTATCAATCGGGCAGGGGAAGACACCGGGGAGCTGTTTTTT. Amino acids: CASSINRAGEDTGELFF. This rearrangement joins TRBV19 to TRBJ2-2, with TRBD1 as a possible D gene (6 bases). The CDR3 extends over 17 amino acids. Germline V CDR1 and CDR2: LNHDA, SQIVND (reference sequence). V was cut by 3 bases and J by 3 bases, with 17 bases left in between.

V is TRBV10-1 and J is TRBJ2-5, with 8 nucleotides matching TRBD2. CDR3 length equals 16 residues. V was pared by 6 bases and J by 4 bases, with 13 bases of the junction left unmatched. The V gene's germline CDR1 is WNHNN and CDR2 SYGVQD (reference sequence). In nucleotides, the CDR3 is TGCGCCAGCAGCCAGCAGCCGGGACTAGGGGCAGAGACCCAGTACTTC. Residues: CASSQQPGLGAETQYF.

The chain links TRBV5-1 to TRBJ2-1; weak D call: TRBD1 (5 bases). The CDR3 loop spans 14 amino acids. With 4 bases removed from V and 1 base from J, the gap between germline ends came to 9 bases. Germline V gene data show CDR1 as SGHRS and CDR2 as YFSETQ. In DNA, the CDR3 is TGCGCCAGCAGCGCTGGGGCTTCCTACAATGAGCAGTTCTTC. It specifies CASSAGASYNEQFF.

The rearrangement joins TRBV11-3 to TRBJ2-1, with a possible D match to TRBD2 (5 bases). The CDR3 contains 12 residues. V gave up 4 bases and J gave up 9 bases, with 10 bases separating them. Germline V gene lookup returns CDR1 SGHNT and CDR2 YENEEA. CDR3 DNA: TGTGCCAGCAGCTCCTTGGGGAGTGAGCAGTTCTTC. It encodes CASSSLGSEQFF. Full variable domain (rest looked up from reference TRBV11-3 and TRBJ2-1): EAGVVQSPRYKIIEKKQPVAFWCNPISGHNTLYWYLQNLGQGPELLIRYENEEAVDDSQLPKDRFSAERLKGVDSTLKIQPAELGDSAVYLCASSSLGSEQFFGPGTRLTVL.

The V call is TRBV29-1, the J call TRBJ1-1; a weak D match, TRBD1 (5 bases). Trimming removed 1 base from V and 8 bases from J, with 14 bases in between. CDR1 and CDR2 from the germline V gene are SQVTM and ANQGSEA. The CDR3 spans 13 residues. The CDR3 spells CSVEGGRVHEAFF. CDR3 DNA sequence: TGCAGCGTTGAAGGGGGGAGGGTACACGAAGCTTTCTTT. The whole variable domain, filled in from reference TRBV29-1 and TRBJ1-1, reads SAVISQKPSRDICQRGTSLTIQCQVDSQVTMMFWYRQQPGQSLTLIATANQGSEATYESGFVIDKFPISRPNLTFSTLTVSNMSPEDSSIYLCSVEGGRVHEAFFGQGTRLTVV.

The genes are TRBV7-9 and TRBJ1-1; TRBD1 is a possible D gene (6 bases). V was cut by 4 bases and J by 2 bases, with 17 bases left in between. The germline V gene has CDR1 SEHNR and CDR2 FQNEAQ (reference sequence). The CDR3 is 16 amino acids. The chain's CDR3 is CASSSPSDSLNTEAFF. The CDR3, as DNA: TGTGCCAGCAGCTCACCCTCGGACAGTTTAAACACTGAAGCTTTCTTT.